What follows are 21 T cell receptor beta chains derived from one specimen sequenced in a study of blood T cells in healthy people across ages. The use of a sample-barcoded 5' primer and a J-beta primer mix characterized a second PCR of about 6 to 11 cycles. TCRdb re-called the 5' RACE reads through MiXCR, storing one row per CDR3 protein. The table shows about 970,000 distinct CDR3 sequences, with just over 50% occurring only once. Sample: blood. Source of these receptors: a woman aged 55-70 years in good health.

The chain employs TRBV18 and TRBJ2-7, with TRBD2 as a possible D gene (7 bases). Trimming took 4 bases from V and 6 from J, leaving 19 bases between them. The germline V gene has CDR1 KGHSH and CDR2 LQKENI. This CDR3 contains 15 residues. This chain's CDR3 is CASSQNRGAGAEQYF. CDR3 nucleotides: TGTGCCAGCTCACAAAACCGGGGGGCCGGGGCCGAGCAGTACTTC. The entire variable domain, with the rest obtained from reference TRBV18 and TRBJ2-7, is as follows: NAGVMQNPRHLVRRRGQEARLRCSPMKGHSHVYWYRQLPEEGLKFMVYLQKENIIDESGMPKERFSAEFPKEGPSILRIQQVVRGDSAAYFCASSQNRGAGAEQYFGPGTRLTVT.

The rearrangement links TRBV7-2 to TRBJ2-6, with TRBD1 as a possible D gene (6 bases). CDR1 is SGHTA, CDR2 FQGNSA, per germline. The CDR3 is made up of 19 amino acids. Trimming left V 1 base short and J 2 bases short, with 18 bases between. In DNA, the CDR3 is TGTGCCAGCAGCTTAGTCTTTGACAGGCTGAGCCCTGGGGCCAACGTCCTGACTTTC. It is translated as CASSLVFDRLSPGANVLTF.

This chain uses TRBV15 with TRBJ2-7, with D possibly being TRBD2 (5 bases). The CDR3 runs to 16 residues. V lost 1 base, J lost 1 base, and 14 bases lay in between. CDR1 is LNHNV, CDR2 YYDKDF, per germline (reference sequence). CDR3 nucleotide sequence: TGTGCCACCAGCAGAGCCGGGTTCGGGGTTTCCTACGAGCAGTACTTC. Translation gives CATSRAGFGVSYEQYF. The complete variable domain, with remaining parts taken from reference TRBV15 and TRBJ2-7, reads DAMVIQNPRYQVTQFGKPVTLSCSQTLNHNVMYWYQQKSSQAPKLLFHYYDKDFNNEADTPDNFQSRRPNTSFCFLDIRSPGLGDTAMYLCATSRAGFGVSYEQYFGPGTRLTVT.

The chain is built from TRBV20-1 and TRBJ2-7; 10 nucleotides agree with TRBD2. Trimming at V came to 6 bases and at J to 5 bases, leaving 7 bases not matched to a gene. The CDR3 length is 13 residues. Germline V gives CDR1 DFQATT, CDR2 SNEGSKA (reference sequence). The CDR3 sequence: CSAPSGSEDEQYF. CDR3 nucleotides: TGCAGTGCCCCTAGCGGGAGTGAGGACGAGCAGTACTTC.

This clonotype was picked up a small number of times. This chain connects TRBV20-1 to TRBJ2-7, with 8 bases identical to TRBD2. This CDR3 spans 13 amino acids. V lost 8 bases to trimming and J lost 0 bases; unmatched junction nucleotides: 6. Germline V CDR1 and CDR2: DFQATT, SNEGSKA (reference sequence). CDR3 residues: CSWKSGSSYEQYF. CDR3 DNA: TGCAGTTGGAAAAGCGGGAGCTCCTACGAGCAGTACTTC.

V gene TRBV5-1 combines with J gene TRBJ2-5, with 12 nucleotides matching TRBD2. The CDR3 is 16 amino acids. V shed 2 bases, J shed 11 bases, and the junction held 13 bases outside the gene matches. Germline assignment: CDR1 SGHRS and CDR2 YFSETQ. CDR3 DNA sequence: TGCGCCAGCAGCTTCGGGACTAGCGGGTCTCCCGGGAAGCAGTACTTC. This codes for CASSFGTSGSPGKQYF.

This clonotype was counted only a few times. The J gene is TRBJ2-3, the V gene TRBV6-5; 14 nucleotides match TRBD2. Germline CDR1 reads MNHEY; CDR2 reads SVGAGI. V lost 5 bases to trimming and J lost 3 bases; unmatched junction nucleotides: 4. The CDR3 length is 16 residues. The CDR3 DNA follows: TGTGCCAGCAGTCGTCGGACTAGCGGGAGGACAGATACGCAGTATTTT. It yields the protein CASSRRTSGRTDTQYF.

J is TRBJ1-2 and V is TRBV5-1, with D tentatively TRBD1 (5 bases). The CDR3 has 15 amino acids. Trimming stripped 5 bases from V and 8 bases from J, with 22 bases between. Germline V gives CDR1 SGHRS, CDR2 YFSETQ. The CDR3 here is CASSMTGTAGRGYTF. In DNA form, the CDR3 reads TGCGCCAGCAGTATGACCGGGACTGCGGGTAGAGGCTACACCTTC. The complete variable domain, with remaining parts taken from reference TRBV5-1 and TRBJ1-2, reads KAGVTQTPRYLIKTRGQQVTLSCSPISGHRSVSWYQQTPGQGLQFLFEYFSETQRNKGNFPGRFSGRQFSNSRSEMNVSTLELGDSALYLCASSMTGTAGRGYTFGSGTRLTVV.

This sequence joins TRBV29-1 and TRBJ2-5, with 11 bases that match TRBD1. Germline loops: CDR1 SQVTM, CDR2 ANQGSEA. CDR3 length: 16 amino acids. V lost 6 bases, J lost 1 base, and 10 bases stayed unmatched. The CDR3 sequence is CSVNGGDRGFQETQYF. CDR3 coding DNA: TGCAGCGTCAACGGGGGGGACAGGGGGTTCCAAGAGACCCAGTACTTC.

This clonotype was seen more than once but under ten times. The chain uses TRBV5-1 and TRBJ2-5; 10 bases line up with TRBD1. CDR3 length: 15 residues. V trimming: 4 bases; J trimming: 6 bases; junction bases outside the gene matches: 9. Germline CDR1 and CDR2: SGHRS and YFSETQ. The CDR3 spells CASSRSGQGEKTQYF. The CDR3 DNA sequence: TGCGCCAGCAGCCGAAGCGGACAGGGGGAAAAGACCCAGTACTTC.

The chain couples TRBV3-1 to TRBJ2-3; 9 bases fit TRBD2. V lost 4 bases and J lost 0; bases outside the gene matches: 8. The CDR3 length is 17 residues. Germline values: CDR1 LGHDT, CDR2 YNNKEL (reference sequence). The CDR3 coding sequence is TGTGCCAGCAGCCCAATCGGAACTAGCGGGAGCACAGATACGCAGTATTTT. It translates to CASSPIGTSGSTDTQYF.

Only a few counts were recorded for this clonotype. This chain connects TRBV2 to TRBJ2-2, with 10 bases identical to TRBD1. The CDR3 has 17 amino acids. Germline trimming cut 5 bases from V and 1 base from J; bases unmatched to any gene: 7. The germline V gene encodes CDR1 SNHLY and CDR2 FYNNEI. The CDR3 protein is CASSKDRGARNTGELFF. DNA of the CDR3: TGTGCCAGCAGTAAGGACAGGGGGGCACGGAACACCGGGGAGCTGTTTTTT.

CDR3 residues: CASGNPTGSDGGYTF. CDR3 coding DNA: TGCGCCAGCGGGAACCCCACAGGTTCTGATGGGGGCTACACCTTC. This chain uses TRBV4-1 with TRBJ1-2, with D perhaps TRBD1 (5 bases). This CDR3 is 15 amino acids long. The germline V gene encodes CDR1 MGHRA and CDR2 YSYEKL. Trimming left V 8 bases short and J 8 bases short, with 24 bases between.

This clonotype was counted ten times or more. The chain has TRBV20-1 and TRBJ2-7; weak D call: TRBD2 (5 bases). The CDR3 totals 15 residues. Germline assignment: CDR1 DFQATT and CDR2 SNEGSKA (reference sequence). The V end lost 0 bases, the J end lost 6 bases, and 18 bases lay between the germline ends. The CDR3 loop is CSARDSMRAGGEQYF. CDR3 in DNA: TGCAGTGCTAGAGATAGTATGCGGGCCGGAGGCGAGCAGTACTTC.

The chain is built from TRBV7-9 and TRBJ1-6; unclear D gene. CDR3 length: 13 amino acids. With 3 bases removed from V and 7 bases from J, the gap between germline ends came to 7 bases. CDR1 is SEHNR and CDR2 is FQNEAQ in the germline V gene (reference sequence). The CDR3 DNA sequence: TGTGCCAGCAGCTTTGAGGCCAATTCACCCCTCCACTTT. It translates to CASSFEANSPLHF.

The table lists this clonotype with a few counts. The rearrangement joins TRBV6-2 or TRBV6-3 to TRBJ2-7; TRBD2 matches at 9 bases. The assigned J gene may be wrong: the sequence end matches TRBJ2-5 better. CDR1 and CDR2 from the germline V gene are MNHEY and SVGEGT. The CDR3 consists of 17 residues. The CDR3 region is CASSYSTGSGSWETQYF. The CDR3 DNA follows: TGTGCCAGCAGTTACTCGACGGGTAGCGGGAGTTGGGAGACCCAGTACTTC.

The V gene is TRBV4-1, the J gene TRBJ2-1, with 13 positions matching TRBD2. The CDR3 has 16 residues. With V trimmed by 1 base and J by 8 bases, 5 bases remained unmatched. Germline V gene sequence: CDR1 MGHRA, CDR2 YSYEKL. The CDR3 bases are TGCGCCAGCAGCCAAGGACTAGCGGGAGGAGTCCATGAGCAGTTCTTC. It encodes CASSQGLAGGVHEQFF.

This chain links TRBV9 with TRBJ2-2; perhaps TRBD2 as D (6 bases). V was cut by 0 bases and J by 5 bases, with 8 bases left in between. Germline V gene lookup returns CDR1 SGDLS and CDR2 YYNGEE. This CDR3 contains 14 residues. The DNA for the CDR3 is TGTGCCAGCAGCGTAGAACTAGCAACCGGGGAGCTGTTTTTT. It is translated as CASSVELATGELFF.

Worth noting for this clonotype: A clone one base away is much larger, so this may be a read error. This chain joins TRBV11-2 and TRBJ2-1, with 8 positions matching TRBD2. V gave up 1 base and J gave up 0 bases; unmatched junction bases: 8. CDR1 is SGHAT and CDR2 is FQNNGV in the germline V gene. The CDR3 has 18 amino acids. CDR3 sequence reads: CASSLGSSGASSYNEQFF. CDR3 DNA: TGTGCCAGCAGCTTAGGGAGTAGCGGGGCCTCCTCCTACAATGAGCAGTTCTTC. Drawing the rest from reference TRBV11-2 and TRBJ2-1, the complete variable domain is EAGVAQSPRYKIIEKRQSVAFWCNPISGHATLYWYQQILGQGPKLLIQFQNNGVVDDSQLPKDRFSAERLKGVDSTLKIQPAKLEDSAVYLCASSLGSSGASSYNEQFFGPGTRLTVL.

The chain couples TRBV27 to TRBJ2-6; D is uncertain. Germline CDR1 reads MNHEY; CDR2 reads SMNVEV (reference sequence). The CDR3 is made up of 16 amino acids. The V and J ends lost 1 base and 0 bases respectively, with 7 bases between them. In nucleotides, the CDR3 is TGTGCCAGCAGTTTATTTGTGGGCTCTGGGGCCAACGTCCTGACTTTC. Amino acids: CASSLFVGSGANVLTF. The full variable domain, its missing parts supplied by reference TRBV27 and TRBJ2-6, is EAQVTQNPRYLITVTGKKLTVTCSQNMNHEYMSWYRQDPGLGLRQIYYSMNVEVTDKGDVPEGYKVSRKEKRNFPLILESPSPNQTSLYFCASSLFVGSGANVLTFGAGSRLTVL.

This chain links TRBV20-1 with TRBJ2-7, with a weak D call TRBD1 (6 bases). Germline CDR1 and CDR2: DFQATT and SNEGSKA (reference sequence). The CDR3 is made up of 14 amino acids. The V end lost 4 bases, the J end lost 0 bases, and 13 bases lay between the germline ends. The CDR3 sequence: CSATSGTSSYEQYF. Written as DNA, the CDR3 is TGCAGTGCTACTTCCGGGACAAGCTCCTACGAGCAGTACTTC.